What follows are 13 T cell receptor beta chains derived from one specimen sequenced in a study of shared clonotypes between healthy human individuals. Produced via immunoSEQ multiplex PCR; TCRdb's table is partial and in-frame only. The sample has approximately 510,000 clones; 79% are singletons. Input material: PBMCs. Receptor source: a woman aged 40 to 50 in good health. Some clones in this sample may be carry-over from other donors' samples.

CDR3 sequence (DNA): TGTGCCAGCAGCTTGTACGGTAGCGGGAGGACCGGGGAGCTGTTTTTT. As protein: CASSLYGSGRTGELFF. V gene TRBV5-4 combines with J gene TRBJ2-2; 10 positions match TRBD2. CDR3 length: 16 amino acids. V lost 1 base to trimming and J lost 5 bases; unmatched junction nucleotides: 5. CDR1 and CDR2 (germline): SGHNT, YYREEE (reference sequence).

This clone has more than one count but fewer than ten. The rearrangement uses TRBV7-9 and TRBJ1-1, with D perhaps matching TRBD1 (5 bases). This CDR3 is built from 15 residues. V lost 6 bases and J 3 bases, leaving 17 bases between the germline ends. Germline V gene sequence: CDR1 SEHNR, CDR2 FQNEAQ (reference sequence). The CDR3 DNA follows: TGTGCCAGCAGTCCGATTTCGGGGGGGTACACTGAAGCTTTCTTT. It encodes CASSPISGGYTEAFF.

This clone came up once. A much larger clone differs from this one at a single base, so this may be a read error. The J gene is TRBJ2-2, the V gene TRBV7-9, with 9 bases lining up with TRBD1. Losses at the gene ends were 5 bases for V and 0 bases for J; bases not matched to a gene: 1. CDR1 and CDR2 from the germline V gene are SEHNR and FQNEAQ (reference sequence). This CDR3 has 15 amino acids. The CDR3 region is CASSRDRANTGELFF. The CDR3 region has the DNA TGTGCCAGCAGCCGGGACAGGGCGAACACCGGGGAGCTGTTTTTT.

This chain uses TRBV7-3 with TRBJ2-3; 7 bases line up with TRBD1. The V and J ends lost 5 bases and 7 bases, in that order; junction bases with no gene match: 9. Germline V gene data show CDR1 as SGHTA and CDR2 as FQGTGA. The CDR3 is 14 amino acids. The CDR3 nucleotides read TGTGCCAGCAGCCCAGGACAGGCCTCAAATACGCAGTATTTT. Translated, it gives CASSPGQASNTQYF.

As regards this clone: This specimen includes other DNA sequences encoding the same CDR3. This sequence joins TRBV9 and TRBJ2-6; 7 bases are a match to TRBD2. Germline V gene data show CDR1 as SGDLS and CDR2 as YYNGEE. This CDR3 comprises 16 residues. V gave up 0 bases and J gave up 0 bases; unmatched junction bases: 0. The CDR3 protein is CASSVGEGSGANVLTF. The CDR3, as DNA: TGTGCCAGCAGCGTAGGGGAGGGCTCTGGGGCCAACGTCCTGACTTTC.

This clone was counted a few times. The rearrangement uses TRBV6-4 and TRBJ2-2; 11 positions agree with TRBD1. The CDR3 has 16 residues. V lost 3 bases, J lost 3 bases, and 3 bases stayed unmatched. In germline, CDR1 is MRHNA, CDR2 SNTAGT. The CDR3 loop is CASSDSGQGDTGELFF. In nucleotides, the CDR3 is TGTGCCAGCAGTGATTCGGGACAGGGGGACACCGGGGAGCTGTTTTTT.

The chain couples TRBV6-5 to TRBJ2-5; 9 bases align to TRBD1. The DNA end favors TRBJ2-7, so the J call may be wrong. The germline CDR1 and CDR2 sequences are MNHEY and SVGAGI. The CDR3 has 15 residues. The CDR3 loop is CASAYTGTGSYEQYF. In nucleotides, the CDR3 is TGTGCCAGCGCCTACACCGGGACAGGGTCCTACGAGCAGTACTTC.

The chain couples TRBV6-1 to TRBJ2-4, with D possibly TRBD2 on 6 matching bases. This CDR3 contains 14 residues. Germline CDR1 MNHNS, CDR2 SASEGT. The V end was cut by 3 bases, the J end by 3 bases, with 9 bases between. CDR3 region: CASSDRTNKNIQYF. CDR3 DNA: TGTGCCAGCAGTGACAGGACTAACAAAAACATTCAGTACTTC.

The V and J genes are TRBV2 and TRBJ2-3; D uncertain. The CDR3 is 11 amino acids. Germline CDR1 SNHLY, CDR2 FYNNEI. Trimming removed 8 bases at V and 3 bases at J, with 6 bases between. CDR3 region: CASRTTDTQYF. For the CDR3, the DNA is TGTGCCAGCCGTACGACAGATACGCAGTATTTT.

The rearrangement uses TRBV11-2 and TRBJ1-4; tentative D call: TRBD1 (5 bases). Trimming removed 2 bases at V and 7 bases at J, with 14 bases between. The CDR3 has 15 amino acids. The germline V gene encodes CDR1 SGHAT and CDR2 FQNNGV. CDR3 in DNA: TGTGCCAGCAGCTTATTCGGCGGTGGGGCTGAAAAACTGTTTTTT. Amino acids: CASSLFGGGAEKLFF.

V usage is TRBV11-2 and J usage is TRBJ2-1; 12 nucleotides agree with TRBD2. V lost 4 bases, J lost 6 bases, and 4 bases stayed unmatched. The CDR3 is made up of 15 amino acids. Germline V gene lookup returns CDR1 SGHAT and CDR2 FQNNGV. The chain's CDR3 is CASSSTSGSFNEQFF. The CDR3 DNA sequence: TGTGCCAGCAGCTCGACTAGCGGGAGTTTCAATGAGCAGTTCTTC.

CDR3 protein: CASSLTGKGQPQHF. As DNA, the CDR3 is TGTGCCAGCAGCCTGACAGGGAAGGGTCAGCCCCAGCATTTT. J is TRBJ1-5 and V is TRBV6-1, with 7 bases aligning to TRBD1. V was clipped by 6 bases and J by 6 bases; unmatched bases: 8. Germline V lookup: CDR1 MNHNS, CDR2 SASEGT. The CDR3 runs to 14 residues.

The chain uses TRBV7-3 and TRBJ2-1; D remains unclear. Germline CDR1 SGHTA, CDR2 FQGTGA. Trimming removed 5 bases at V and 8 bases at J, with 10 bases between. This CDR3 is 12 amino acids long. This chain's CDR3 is CASSQSMDEQFF. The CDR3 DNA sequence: TGTGCCAGCAGCCAGAGCATGGATGAGCAGTTCTTC.